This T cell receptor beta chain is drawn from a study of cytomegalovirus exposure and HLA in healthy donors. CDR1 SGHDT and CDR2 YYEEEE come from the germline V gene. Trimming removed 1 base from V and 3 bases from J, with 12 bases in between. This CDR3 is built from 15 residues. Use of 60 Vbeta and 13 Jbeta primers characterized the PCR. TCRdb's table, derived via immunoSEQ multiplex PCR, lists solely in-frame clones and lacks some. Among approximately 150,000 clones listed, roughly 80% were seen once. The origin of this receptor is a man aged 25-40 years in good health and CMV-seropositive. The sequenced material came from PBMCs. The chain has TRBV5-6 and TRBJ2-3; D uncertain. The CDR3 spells CASSLFSSETDTQYF. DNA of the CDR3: TGTGCCAGCAGCTTGTTCTCGTCGGAGACAGATACGCAGTATTTT.